The 10 T cell receptor beta chains listed next were all sequenced from one sample in a study of identical twins. TCRdb itself ran the 5' RACE reads through MiXCR, one entry per CDR3 protein. The sample contains just over 500,000 distinct CDR3 sequences, roughly a fifth of which appear only once. This sample was shared with a second study, whose subject was T cells expressing NK-cell markers.

Sequencing was done on a sample of CD4+ T cells sorted from blood. These receptor sequences come from a woman aged 18-29 years in good health.

This clonotype was observed a handful of times. The chain has TRBV30 and TRBJ1-5; D possibly corresponds to TRBD1 (5 bases). Germline CDR1 and CDR2: GTSNPN and SVGIG (reference sequence). V lost 0 bases and J 5 bases, leaving 14 bases between the germline ends. The CDR3 is 15 residues long. The CDR3 spells CAWSVGWGVYQPQHF. CDR3 nucleotides: TGTGCCTGGAGTGTAGGTTGGGGGGTATATCAGCCCCAGCATTTT. Together with reference TRBV30 and TRBJ1-5, the CDR3 gives the full variable domain: SQTIHQWPATLVQPVGSPLSLECTVEGTSNPNLYWYRQAAGRGLQLLFYSVGIGQISSEVPQNLSASRPQDRQFILSSKKLLLSDSGFYLCAWSVGWGVYQPQHFGDGTRLSIL.

V is TRBV20-1 and J is TRBJ2-1; maybe TRBD2 (5 bases). The CDR3 is 14 residues long. From germline, CDR1 is DFQATT and CDR2 SNEGSKA (reference sequence). V was shortened by 5 bases and J by 0 bases, with 11 bases between the two germline ends. This chain's CDR3 is CSAADYLSYNEQFF. CDR3 bases: TGCAGTGCTGCAGACTACCTCTCCTACAATGAGCAGTTCTTC.

This clonotype was seen only a few times. CDR3 nucleotide sequence: TGCGCCAGCAGCTTGGCGGCTAGCGGGAGGACCACGAACACCGGGGAGCTGTTTTTT. Its protein is CASSLAASGRTTNTGELFF. This chain links TRBV5-1 with TRBJ2-2; TRBD2 aligns across 11 bases. Germline V lookup: CDR1 SGHRS, CDR2 YFSETQ. Losses at the gene ends were 0 bases for V and 0 bases for J; bases not matched to a gene: 7. The CDR3 extends over 19 amino acids. The variable domain in full, completed from reference TRBV5-1 and TRBJ2-2, reads KAGVTQTPRYLIKTRGQQVTLSCSPISGHRSVSWYQQTPGQGLQFLFEYFSETQRNKGNFPGRFSGRQFSNSRSEMNVSTLELGDSALYLCASSLAASGRTTNTGELFFGEGSRLTVL.

J is TRBJ2-2 and V is TRBV6-1, with 8 bases matching TRBD1. Germline CDR1 MNHNS, CDR2 SASEGT. After removal of 6 bases from V and 5 bases from J, the junction contained 8 bases not matched to a gene. CDR3 length: 15 residues. CDR3 residues: CASRRPGQATGELFF. The CDR3 DNA is TGTGCCAGCAGGCGGCCGGGACAGGCAACCGGGGAGCTGTTTTTT.

This rearrangement joins TRBV7-9 to TRBJ1-1, with a tentative D call TRBD1 (5 bases). CDR3 size: 13 residues. The V gene lost 4 bases and the J gene lost 5 bases, with 11 bases spanning the gap. CDR1 and CDR2 from the germline V gene are SEHNR and FQNEAQ (reference sequence). DNA for the CDR3: TGTGCCAGCAGCTCCGGAGGACAAACTGAAGCTTTCTTT. It is translated as CASSSGGQTEAFF.

The V call is TRBV18, the J call TRBJ2-1; TRBD1 matches 11 bases. The germline V gene has CDR1 KGHSH and CDR2 LQKENI. This CDR3 has 15 amino acids. The V segment lost 6 bases and the J segment 4 bases; nucleotides outside the gene matches: 5. The CDR3 is CASSRTGGQYNEQFF. CDR3 DNA sequence: TGTGCCAGCTCGCGGACAGGGGGCCAATACAATGAGCAGTTCTTC.

The count of this clonotype is one. The J gene is TRBJ1-1, the V gene TRBV9; D is unclear. V was pared by 3 bases and J by 6 bases, with 12 bases between. Per the germline V gene, CDR1 is SGDLS and CDR2 is YYNGEE. This CDR3 is built from 13 residues. The CDR3 DNA follows: TGTGCCAGCAGCGCCAAGACTTATTCTGAAGCTTTCTTT. Translated, it gives CASSAKTYSEAFF.

The chain has TRBV12-3 or TRBV12-4 and TRBJ2-1; D remains unclear. This CDR3 comprises 13 residues. V was trimmed by 7 bases and J by 2 bases, leaving 9 bases between them. In nucleotides, the CDR3 is TGTGCCAGCAATTCAGCACCCTACAATGAGCAGTTCTTC. Translating gives CASNSAPYNEQFF.

V is TRBV20-1 and J is TRBJ2-3; possible D gene TRBD1, 6 bases. This CDR3 comprises 13 residues. Germline values: CDR1 DFQATT, CDR2 SNEGSKA (reference sequence). V was trimmed by 6 bases and J by 0 bases, leaving 10 bases between them. The CDR3 spells CSARTESTDTQYF. The CDR3 nucleotides read TGCAGTGCCAGGACAGAGAGCACAGATACGCAGTATTTT.

The sample holds many counts of this clonotype. The J gene is TRBJ2-5, the V gene TRBV20-1, with a possible D match to TRBD1 (5 bases). Germline-derived CDR1 and CDR2 are DFQATT and SNEGSKA (reference sequence). The CDR3 runs to 13 residues. Trimming took off 3 bases at V and 5 bases at J, with 13 bases between the two ends. Written as DNA, the CDR3 is TGCAGTGCTAGCCCAGTGGGGCTGGAGACCCAGTACTTC. It encodes CSASPVGLETQYF.